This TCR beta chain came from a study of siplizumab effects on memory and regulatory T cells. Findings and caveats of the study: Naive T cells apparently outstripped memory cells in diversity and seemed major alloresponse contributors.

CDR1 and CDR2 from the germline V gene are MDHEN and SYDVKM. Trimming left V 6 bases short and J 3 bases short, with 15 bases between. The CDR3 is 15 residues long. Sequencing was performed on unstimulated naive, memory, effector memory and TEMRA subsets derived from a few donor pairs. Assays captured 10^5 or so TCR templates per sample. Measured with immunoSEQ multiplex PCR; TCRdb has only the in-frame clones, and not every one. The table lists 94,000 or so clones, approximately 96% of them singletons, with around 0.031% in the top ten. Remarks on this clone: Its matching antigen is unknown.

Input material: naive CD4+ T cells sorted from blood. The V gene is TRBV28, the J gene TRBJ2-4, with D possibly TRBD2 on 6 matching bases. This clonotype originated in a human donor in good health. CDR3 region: CASSDGDWGKNIQYF. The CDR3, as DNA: TGTGCCAGCAGCGACGGGGACTGGGGCAAAAACATTCAGTACTTC.